This entry concerns a single TCR beta chain. This specimen belongs to a study of blood T cell repertoires in COVID-19. Study-level information: Researchers got acute and convalescent COVID-19 samples from the United States, Italy and Spain. In each case, the material was cDNA or gDNA derived from T cells, B-cell-depleted T cells, or PBMCs.

In the original analysis: Counts of nucleated cells, estimated from reference gene primer amplification, were obtained. Libraries were prepared by immunoSEQ multiplex PCR; TCRdb keeps only in-frame clonotypes and omits some of them. Clone size and V and J calls were adopted from that table, with D and trimming inferred from the DNA. The sample has about 240,000 clones, about 82% seen once. V dropped 11 bases and J dropped 4 bases, with 20 bases sitting between them. The CDR3 length is 14 residues. Germline assignment: CDR1 SNHLY and CDR2 FYNNEI. This TCR was recovered from a woman between 55 and 75 years old with active or convalescent COVID-19. V usage is TRBV2 and J usage is TRBJ1-2; D call uncertain. The sequencing sample was made of peripheral blood. This chain's CDR3 is CAVRSGTAAYGYTF. The CDR3, as DNA: TGTGCCGTCCGGTCGGGTACAGCGGCCTATGGCTACACCTTC.